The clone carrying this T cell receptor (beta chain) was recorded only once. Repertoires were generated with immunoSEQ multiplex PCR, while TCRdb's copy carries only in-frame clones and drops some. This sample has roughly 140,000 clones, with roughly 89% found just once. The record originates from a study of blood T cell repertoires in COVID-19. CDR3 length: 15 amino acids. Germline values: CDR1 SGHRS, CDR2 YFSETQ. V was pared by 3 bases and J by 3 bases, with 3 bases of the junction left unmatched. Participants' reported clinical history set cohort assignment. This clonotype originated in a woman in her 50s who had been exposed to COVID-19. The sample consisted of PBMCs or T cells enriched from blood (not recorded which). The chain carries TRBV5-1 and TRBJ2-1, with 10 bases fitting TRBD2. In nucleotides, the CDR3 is TGCGCCAGCAGCTCGGGACTAGCGCTCTACAATGAGCAGTTCTTC. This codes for CASSSGLALYNEQFF.